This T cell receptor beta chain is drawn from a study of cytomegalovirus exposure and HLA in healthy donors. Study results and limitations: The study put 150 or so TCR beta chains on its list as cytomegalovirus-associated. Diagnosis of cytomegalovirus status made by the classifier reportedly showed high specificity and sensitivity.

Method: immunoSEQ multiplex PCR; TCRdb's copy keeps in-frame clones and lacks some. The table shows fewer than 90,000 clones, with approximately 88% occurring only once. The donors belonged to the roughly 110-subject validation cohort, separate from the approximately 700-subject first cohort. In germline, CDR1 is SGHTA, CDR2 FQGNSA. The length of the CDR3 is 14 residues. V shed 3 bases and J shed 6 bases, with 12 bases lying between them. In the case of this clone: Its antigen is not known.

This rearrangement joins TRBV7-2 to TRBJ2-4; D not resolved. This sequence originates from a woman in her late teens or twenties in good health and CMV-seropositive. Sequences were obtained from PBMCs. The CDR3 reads CASSFGPQGNIQYF. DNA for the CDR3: TGTGCCAGCAGCTTTGGGCCGCAAGGAAACATTCAGTACTTC.